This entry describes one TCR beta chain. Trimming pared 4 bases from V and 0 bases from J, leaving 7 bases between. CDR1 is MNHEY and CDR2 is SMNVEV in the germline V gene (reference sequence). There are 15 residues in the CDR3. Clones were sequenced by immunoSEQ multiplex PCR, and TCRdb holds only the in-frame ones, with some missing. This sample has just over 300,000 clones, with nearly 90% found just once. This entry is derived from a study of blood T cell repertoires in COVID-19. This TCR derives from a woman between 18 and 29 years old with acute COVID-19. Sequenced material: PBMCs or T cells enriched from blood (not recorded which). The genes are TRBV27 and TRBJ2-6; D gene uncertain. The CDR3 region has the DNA TGTGCCAGCAGTTCCGTCGGCTCTGGGGCCAACGTCCTGACTTTC. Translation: CASSSVGSGANVLTF.